This T cell receptor (beta chain) was recorded in a study of patients and donors after allogeneic stem cell transplantation (dated by TCRdb to the early 2020s). This clonotype was picked up a small number of times. Its antigen remains undetermined. Per-base quality was not reported, and no clone a single base away is much larger than it. Sequences SGHNT (CDR1) and YYREEE (CDR2) are obtained from the germline V gene (reference sequence). The junction shows trimming of 0 bases on V and 9 bases on J, plus 10 bases between the germline ends. Reading from cysteine to phenylalanine, the CDR3 counts 13 amino acids. The kept DNA is CDR3 alone, 39 bases in frame from the first base. The library was obtained by RT-PCR. Sequencing was performed on a NextSeq 550. TCRdb redid the processing of the public reads, applying fastp at Q25 and MiXCR, and retained in-frame beta chains. Under each unique CDR3 protein, matching rows form one entry showing the most common genes and DNA. This sample is represented by just under 20,000 distinct CDR3 sequences; less than 5% of them were singletons. The top ten clones comprise approximately 42% of the sample.

Sequenced input: blood, either unsorted or a sorted T cell fraction (not recorded which). The sequence links TRBV5-4 to TRBJ2-1; the D region is possibly TRBD1 or TRBD2, each matching across 5 bases. The origin of this receptor is a human donor who was either an allogeneic HSCT recipient or a stem cell or donor lymphocyte infusion donor (not recorded which). It is not recorded whose cells these are; they may come from a transplant donor. The CDR3 protein: CASSLDGTGEQFF. At the DNA level, the sequence is TGTGCCAGCAGCTTGGATGGGACGGGTGAGCAGTTCTTC. Reference TRBV5-4 and TRBJ2-1 proteins supply the regions before and after the CDR3; the full variable domain is: ETGVTQSPTHLIKTRGQQVTLRCSSQSGHNTVSWYQQALGQGPQFIFQYYREEENGRGNFPPRFSGLQFPNYSSELNVNALELDDSALYLCASSLDGTGEQFFGPGTRLTVL.